This T cell receptor beta chain came from a study of tumour-infiltrating T cells in Burkitt lymphoma. Whole-study context: All epidemiological Burkitt lymphoma subtypes were represented in the cohort. Overall and progression-free survival were predicted by productive clonality.

Broader study findings: Many Burkitt lymphoma patients shared several public clonotypes.

Of note for this clone: The antigen remains undetermined.

Some clones are missing from TCRdb's copy, which holds only in-frame ones; the method was immunoSEQ multiplex PCR. Of approximately 1,300 clones in the sample, roughly 99% were seen once. Trimming removed 3 bases at V and 7 bases at J, with 15 bases between. CDR1 is LNHNV, CDR2 YYDKDF, per germline (reference sequence). The CDR3 consists of 14 residues. Sequenced: tumor tissue. This rearrangement joins TRBV15 to TRBJ1-2, with D uncertain. The receptor was derived from a human donor with Burkitt lymphoma. The CDR3 DNA sequence: TGTGCCACCAGCAGCCGATCCCCTACCATTGGCTACACCTTC. It encodes CATSSRSPTIGYTF.